The 32 T cell receptor beta chains below all came from one sample that was sequenced in a study of T cells in Graves' hyperthyroidism and ophthalmopathy. RNA transcripts yielded amplified TCR beta CDR3 regions. First-round RT-PCR with HTBI primers amplified the TCR CDR3 region. TCRdb recomputed calls from the multiplex PCR reads with MiXCR, one row per CDR3 protein. The sample shows 500,000 to 700,000 distinct CDR3 sequences, around 15% of them seen only once. The source material was blood. The receptor set was obtained from a woman aged 18-35 years with Graves' hyperthyroidism.

The J gene is TRBJ2-3, the V gene TRBV5-1; 8 positions match TRBD2. J lost 4 bases, V lost 4 bases, and 5 bases had no gene match. Germline V gives CDR1 SGHRS, CDR2 YFSETQ. This CDR3 has 14 residues. This chain's CDR3 is CASSGSGKADTQYF. CDR3 bases: TGCGCCAGCAGCGGTAGCGGGAAGGCAGATACGCAGTATTTT. Based on the CDR3 plus reference TRBV5-1 and TRBJ2-3, the full variable domain is KAGVTQTPRYLIKTRGQQVTLSCSPISGHRSVSWYQQTPGQGLQFLFEYFSETQRNKGNFPGRFSGRQFSNSRSEMNVSTLELGDSALYLCASSGSGKADTQYFGPGTRLTVL.

For this clonotype: Possible read error: a much larger clone is one base away. The chain has TRBV30 and TRBJ2-7; D may be TRBD2 (7 bases). CDR1 GTSNPN and CDR2 SVGIG come from the germline V gene (reference sequence). CDR3 length: 16 amino acids. The CDR3 is CAWTSGRGHRSYVQYF. CDR3 in DNA: TGTGCCTGGACCTCCGGGCGGGGGCACCGGTCCTACGTGCAGTACTTC.

This clonotype was picked up many times. This sequence joins TRBV12-3 or TRBV12-4 and TRBJ1-6, with D possibly matching TRBD1 (6 bases). V lost 1 base, J lost 9 bases, and 13 bases lay in between. The CDR3 contains 15 residues. The CDR3 sequence is CASSLGRGITSPLHF. CDR3 nucleotide sequence: TGTGCCAGCAGTTTAGGCAGGGGCATAACTTCACCCCTCCACTTT.

The rearrangement uses TRBV18 and TRBJ1-5; maybe TRBD1 (5 bases). CDR1 and CDR2 (germline): KGHSH, LQKENI. V was clipped by 6 bases and J by 6 bases, with 12 bases between them. The CDR3 runs to 13 residues. CDR3 sequence reads: CASSGAEAQPQHF. CDR3 bases: TGTGCCAGCTCTGGGGCAGAGGCTCAGCCCCAGCATTTT.

The gene calls are TRBV29-1 and TRBJ1-1, with D hard to call. The CDR3 contains 14 residues. Trimming took off 4 bases at V and 6 bases at J, with 18 bases between the two ends. Germline V gives CDR1 SQVTM, CDR2 ANQGSEA. CDR3 sequence reads: CSVAKGIGIAEAFF. CDR3 coding DNA: TGCAGCGTTGCTAAGGGCATCGGGATCGCTGAAGCTTTCTTT.

As to this clonotype: A read error is possible here, since a much larger clone lies one base away. Because it lacks the conserved phenylalanine or tryptophan at the end, this CDR3 is likely a read error. The J gene is TRBJ2-7, the V gene TRBV10-3; D possibly corresponds to TRBD1 (6 bases). CDR3 length: 13 residues. The germline gives CDR1 ENHRY, CDR2 SYGVKD. Trimming left V 4 bases short and J 3 bases short, with 10 bases between. CDR3 sequence reads: CAISGETGYEQYL. CDR3 DNA: TGTGCCATCAGTGGAGAGACAGGCTACGAGCAGTACCTC.

This clonotype was seen a handful of times. The gene calls are TRBV20-1 and TRBJ2-5, with D possibly matching TRBD2 (6 bases). Trimming removed 0 bases at V and 4 bases at J, with 12 bases between. Per the germline V gene, CDR1 is DFQATT and CDR2 is SNEGSKA (reference sequence). The CDR3 consists of 14 residues. The CDR3, as DNA: TGCAGTGCTAGAGAATTGCGGGGAAGAGAGACCCAGTACTTC. Encoded protein: CSARELRGRETQYF.

The sample holds many counts of this clonotype. V is TRBV28 and J is TRBJ2-1; TRBD2 matches 14 bases. Germline V gene data show CDR1 as MDHEN and CDR2 as SYDVKM. The ends lost 5 bases at V and 5 bases at J; junction bases unmatched: 5. The CDR3 is 16 residues long. In DNA form, the CDR3 reads TGTGCCAGCAGTGCGAGGGGACTAGCGGGAGACAATGAGCAGTTCTTC. This codes for CASSARGLAGDNEQFF.

This clonotype was detected only a few times. The chain joins TRBV9 to TRBJ2-2, with no clear D. The CDR3 loop spans 13 amino acids. V was cut by 0 bases and J by 3 bases, with 3 bases left in between. From germline, CDR1 is SGDLS and CDR2 YYNGEE. The CDR3 region is CASSVVDTGELFF. CDR3 coding DNA: TGTGCCAGCAGCGTAGTGGACACCGGGGAGCTGTTTTTT.

This clonotype has ten or more counts. The V call is TRBV7-2, the J call TRBJ1-2, with D maybe TRBD1 (5 bases). The CDR3 runs 14 residues. Per germline, CDR1 SGHTA and CDR2 FQGNSA. With 4 bases removed from V and 0 bases from J, the gap between germline ends came to 9 bases. The CDR3 spells CASSSGLTNYGYTF. The CDR3 bases are TGTGCCAGCAGCTCAGGGCTCACTAACTATGGCTACACCTTC.

This clonotype was picked up many times. V gene TRBV11-3 combines with J gene TRBJ1-6; D possibly corresponds to TRBD1 (5 bases). The germline gives CDR1 SGHNT, CDR2 YENEEA. Deletions cut 1 base from V and 9 bases from J, with 7 bases between. The CDR3 extends over 13 amino acids. CDR3 amino acids: CASSLVRGSPLHF. Here the CDR3 DNA reads TGTGCCAGCAGCTTAGTAAGGGGTTCACCCCTCCACTTT.

This clonotype was counted a few times. The rearrangement joins TRBV7-9 to TRBJ1-1; possibly TRBD1 for D (6 bases). The CDR3 length is 15 residues. Trimming removed 0 bases from V and 9 bases from J, with 17 bases in between. Per germline, CDR1 SEHNR and CDR2 FQNEAQ (reference sequence). CDR3 nucleotides: TGTGCCAGCAGCTTAGCAACGGGGGGCACCCGCAAAGCTTTCTTT. It specifies CASSLATGGTRKAFF. Looking up the rest from reference TRBV7-9 and TRBJ1-1 gives the full variable domain: DTGVSQNPRHKITKRGQNVTFRCDPISEHNRLYWYRQTLGQGPEFLTYFQNEAQLEKSRLLSDRFSAERPKGSFSTLEIQRTEQGDSAMYLCASSLATGGTRKAFFGQGTRLTVV.

Regarding this clonotype: A read error may be the cause here, since a much bigger clone is one base away. The V call is TRBV12-3 or TRBV12-4, the J call TRBJ2-3; 10 bases map to TRBD1. The DNA end lines up better with TRBJ1-5; the J call may be wrong. The CDR3 runs to 15 residues. As DNA, the CDR3 is TGTGCCAGCAGTCCGGGACAGGGGAGCACAGATACGCAGCATTTT. Translated, it gives CASSPGQGSTDTQHF.

This clonotype was recorded at least ten times. This chain uses TRBV12-3 or TRBV12-4 with TRBJ1-5; D is unclear. CDR3 size: 14 residues. Trimming left V 2 bases short and J 6 bases short, with 11 bases between. The CDR3 DNA reads TGTGCCAGCAGTTTAATCGGGGTCGGTCAGCCCCAGCATTTT. This translates into CASSLIGVGQPQHF.

Turning to this clonotype: This could be a read error, since a much larger clone is one nucleotide away. CDR3 sequence (DNA): TGTGCCAGCAGTCGTTTCCGGGACCAAGAGGCCCAGTACTTC. It yields the protein CASSRFRDQEAQYF. The chain employs TRBV7-2 and TRBJ2-5, with D perhaps matching TRBD1 or TRBD2 (5 bases each). This CDR3 contains 14 residues. CDR1 and CDR2 from the germline V gene are SGHTA and FQGNSA.

This clonotype came up many times. The CDR3 DNA reads TGTGCCAGCAGCCCTATCCGGGGGGTTTCATATGAGCAGTTCTTC. This translates into CASSPIRGVSYEQFF. This chain uses TRBV3-1 with TRBJ2-1, with TRBD2 matching 7 bases. The CDR3 contains 15 residues. After removal of 4 bases from V and 8 bases from J, the junction contained 11 bases not matched to a gene. The germline V gene encodes CDR1 LGHDT and CDR2 YNNKEL (reference sequence).

This clonotype was recorded many times. The J gene is TRBJ1-1, the V gene TRBV27; unclear D gene. Germline loops: CDR1 MNHEY, CDR2 SMNVEV (reference sequence). The CDR3 is 15 residues long. V gave up 5 bases and J gave up 4 bases, with 17 bases separating them. The CDR3 here is CASSKGPFRSTEAFF. CDR3 coding DNA: TGTGCCAGCAGTAAAGGACCGTTTCGGAGCACTGAAGCTTTCTTT.

Note on this clonotype: This sequence may be a read error, since a much larger clone differs from it by one base. This rearrangement joins TRBV20-1 to TRBJ2-5; D gene unclear. Germline CDR1 and CDR2: DFQATT and SNEGSKA (reference sequence). The length of the CDR3 is 14 residues. The CDR3 spells CSARVFIKQETQCF. The CDR3 DNA sequence: TGCAGTGCTAGAGTTTTTATCAAGCAAGAGACCCAGTGCTTC.

This clonotype occurred many times. The rearrangement links TRBV11-2 to TRBJ2-7; possible D gene TRBD1, 5 bases. V was trimmed by 1 base and J by 3 bases, leaving 10 bases between them. The length of the CDR3 is 14 residues. Per germline, CDR1 SGHAT and CDR2 FQNNGV. CDR3: CASSLAPGFYEQYF. The CDR3 nucleotides are TGTGCCAGCAGCTTAGCTCCAGGGTTCTACGAGCAGTACTTC.

This clonotype showed up just a few times. The gene calls are TRBV29-1 and TRBJ1-2; tentatively, D is TRBD1 (6 bases). The CDR3 runs 12 residues. With 5 bases removed from V and 4 bases from J, the gap between germline ends came to 11 bases. Germline assignment: CDR1 SQVTM and CDR2 ANQGSEA. This CDR3 is CSVRGQFYGYTF. Here the CDR3 DNA reads TGCAGCGTTCGGGGGCAGTTCTATGGCTACACCTTC.

About this clonotype itself: Germline and junction disagree at one end, which may indicate a read error. The chain carries TRBV18 and TRBJ2-5; D possibly corresponds to TRBD2 (5 bases). Germline lookup yields CDR1 KGHSH and CDR2 LQKENI. This CDR3 contains 13 residues. DNA of the CDR3: TGTGCCAGTCTACTGAGGGCTGGGGAGACCCAATACTTC. Its translation: CASLLRAGETQYF.

This clonotype came up many times. The chain employs TRBV5-1 and TRBJ2-7, with 8 bases identical to TRBD2. The germline V gene encodes CDR1 SGHRS and CDR2 YFSETQ. V trimming: 7 bases; J trimming: 2 bases; junction bases outside the gene matches: 5. CDR3 length: 13 residues. The CDR3 is CASQSGSAYEQYF. DNA for the CDR3: TGCGCCAGCCAGAGCGGGAGCGCCTACGAGCAGTACTTC.

This clonotype showed up many times. This chain joins TRBV27 and TRBJ2-3, with D perhaps given as TRBD1 or TRBD2 (5 bases each). Per germline, CDR1 MNHEY and CDR2 SMNVEV (reference sequence). CDR3 length equals 15 residues. Between the trimmed V and J ends, which lost 4 bases and 0 bases, there was a span of 11 bases. In DNA form, the CDR3 reads TGTGCCAGCAGTTGGGGCGGGCCCAGCACAGATACGCAGTATTTT. Its translation is CASSWGGPSTDTQYF.

The gene calls are TRBV6-1 and TRBJ2-1, with 14 nucleotides matching TRBD2. V lost 4 bases, J lost 6 bases, and 5 bases stayed unmatched. The CDR3 is made up of 16 amino acids. The V gene's germline CDR1 is MNHNS and CDR2 SASEGT. In DNA, the CDR3 is TGTGCCAGCAGTGTAGGGACTAGCGGGGGAACCAATGAGCAGTTCTTC. The encoded protein is CASSVGTSGGTNEQFF.

This clonotype occurred many times. The chain carries TRBV15 and TRBJ2-5; 16 positions match TRBD2. CDR3 size: 17 residues. Germline-derived CDR1 and CDR2 are LNHNV and YYDKDF (reference sequence). V lost 3 bases and J lost 5; bases outside the gene matches: 6. For the CDR3, the DNA is TGTGCCACCAGCAGGGGACTAGCGGGAGGGCCCTCGGAGACCCAGTACTTC. It yields the protein CATSRGLAGGPSETQYF.

Many counts were recorded for this clonotype. The CDR3 loop reads CASSQLLAGAANTGELFF. Here the CDR3 DNA reads TGCGCCAGCAGCCAACTGCTAGCGGGGGCCGCGAACACCGGGGAGCTGTTTTTT. V and J are TRBV4-3 and TRBJ2-2, with 10 nucleotides matching TRBD2. Germline values: CDR1 LGHNA, CDR2 YSLEER. The CDR3 covers 18 residues. The V gene end was trimmed by 2 bases and the J gene end by 0 bases; junction bases not matched to a gene: 6.

This clonotype appeared many times. CDR3 sequence (DNA): TGCGCCAGCAGCCAAGTATTCAGGTTGAATGAGCAGTTCTTC. Amino acids: CASSQVFRLNEQFF. The V and J genes are TRBV4-3 and TRBJ2-1; D gene ambiguous. Trimming cost V 1 base and J 7 bases, with 11 bases left between them. The germline V gene has CDR1 LGHNA and CDR2 YSLEER. CDR3 size: 14 residues.

This clonotype was recorded at least ten times. The V and J genes are TRBV19 and TRBJ1-2; the match to TRBD1 covers 10 bases. The V and J ends lost 5 bases and 5 bases, in that order; junction bases with no gene match: 14. The CDR3 has 17 residues. Germline assignment: CDR1 LNHDA and CDR2 SQIVND (reference sequence). The CDR3 region is CASSDWMLGQGSYGYTF. For the CDR3, the DNA is TGTGCCAGTAGTGATTGGATGTTGGGACAGGGGTCGTATGGCTACACCTTC. Based on the CDR3 plus reference TRBV19 and TRBJ1-2, the full variable domain is DGGITQSPKYLFRKEGQNVTLSCEQNLNHDAMYWYRQDPGQGLRLIYYSQIVNDFQKGDIAEGYSVSREKKESFPLTVTSAQKNPTAFYLCASSDWMLGQGSYGYTFGSGTRLTVV.

As regards this clonotype: A much larger clone lies a single base off, so this may be a read error. The J gene is TRBJ2-3, the V gene TRBV11-2, with 9 bases fitting TRBD2. V shed 5 bases and J 6 bases; nucleotides not matched to a gene: 9. This CDR3 spans 15 amino acids. The germline V gene encodes CDR1 SGHAT and CDR2 FQNNGV. The CDR3 nucleotides read TGTGCCAGCAGCCCCACAGCGGGGGGTAGTGATACGCAGTATTTT. It translates to CASSPTAGGSDTQYF.

This clonotype turned up a few times. V usage is TRBV4-1 and J usage is TRBJ1-4; possible D gene TRBD1, 5 bases. Germline CDR1 is MGHRA and CDR2 is YSYEKL. The CDR3 is 15 amino acids. Trimming took 3 bases from V and 4 from J, leaving 12 bases between them. The CDR3: CASSQGDSYNEKLFF. CDR3 DNA sequence: TGCGCCAGCAGCCAGGGGGACTCCTATAATGAAAAACTGTTTTTT.

This clonotype has only a few counts. V usage is TRBV6-1 and J usage is TRBJ2-5, with 8 nucleotides matching TRBD2. With V trimmed by 6 bases and J by 0 bases, 12 bases remained unmatched. Germline V gives CDR1 MNHNS, CDR2 SASEGT. The CDR3 length is 17 residues. The CDR3 DNA is TGTGCCAGCAGGGCCGGGGCTAGCGGGCCTTACCAAGAGACCCAGTACTTC. Translation gives CASRAGASGPYQETQYF.

This clonotype was counted ten times or more. The rearrangement uses TRBV3-1 and TRBJ2-1; possible D gene TRBD1, 6 bases. Trimming took 4 bases from V and 10 from J, leaving 14 bases between them. Germline assignment: CDR1 LGHDT and CDR2 YNNKEL (reference sequence). This CDR3 spans 13 amino acids. For the CDR3, the DNA is TGTGCCAGCAGCCCCGAGGGGGTCGGGGAGCAGTTCTTC. It translates to CASSPEGVGEQFF.